These 22 T cell receptor beta chains were sequenced from one sample in a study of blood T cell repertoires in COVID-19. Some clones are missing from TCRdb's copy, which holds only in-frame ones; the method was immunoSEQ multiplex PCR. The sample has 40,000 to 45,000 clones; around nine tenths are singletons. The sequencing input was peripheral blood. The receptors here all came from a human donor in a cohort sampled during active COVID-19.

The chain carries TRBV3-1 (or the pseudogene TRBV3-2) and TRBJ1-1, with a weak D call TRBD1 (5 bases). The ends were cut back, 3 bases at V and 2 bases at J, with 13 bases in the middle. In germline, CDR1 is LGHDT, CDR2 YNNKEL (reference sequence). The CDR3 extends over 15 amino acids. CDR3 protein: CASSQRRGINTEAFF. The CDR3 coding sequence is TGTGCCAGCAGCCAGCGTAGGGGAATAAACACTGAAGCTTTCTTT.

The rearrangement uses TRBV5-1 and TRBJ1-2; tentative D call: TRBD1 (6 bases). The V and J ends lost 4 bases and 3 bases respectively, with 13 bases between them. The length of the CDR3 is 14 residues. Germline V gene lookup returns CDR1 SGHRS and CDR2 YFSETQ. In DNA, the CDR3 is TGCGCCAGCAGCCCAGGCAGGGGTGACTATGGCTACACCTTC. This codes for CASSPGRGDYGYTF.

The chain recombines TRBV5-1 with TRBJ2-7, with TRBD2 identical over 11 bases. Per germline, CDR1 SGHRS and CDR2 YFSETQ. The ends lost 0 bases at V and 4 bases at J; junction bases unmatched: 6. CDR3 length: 16 residues. DNA of the CDR3: TGCGCCAGCAGCTTGGCTTCCCCTAGCGGGAGGTACGAGCAGTACTTC. This sequence encodes CASSLASPSGRYEQYF. Together with reference TRBV5-1 and TRBJ2-7, the CDR3 gives the full variable domain: KAGVTQTPRYLIKTRGQQVTLSCSPISGHRSVSWYQQTPGQGLQFLFEYFSETQRNKGNFPGRFSGRQFSNSRSEMNVSTLELGDSALYLCASSLASPSGRYEQYFGPGTRLTVT.

J is TRBJ2-5 and V is TRBV6-2 or TRBV6-3; 7 positions match TRBD1. The CDR3 spans 15 residues. Unmatched junction bases numbered 9, after V lost 7 bases and J lost 1 base. From germline, CDR1 is MNHEY and CDR2 SVGEGT. The CDR3 bases are TGTGCCAGCAACCCGGGACAGCGAACCCAAGAGACCCAGTACTTC. It specifies CASNPGQRTQETQYF.

The count of this clone is one. The CDR3 DNA sequence: TGTGCCAGCAGTTACGGACAGCCAATGGGTGGCTACACCTTC. It codes for CASSYGQPMGGYTF. The genes are TRBV6-2 or TRBV6-3 and TRBJ1-2; D is perhaps TRBD1 (6 bases). V was clipped by 2 bases and J by 7 bases, with 14 bases between them. The V gene's germline CDR1 is MNHEY and CDR2 SVGEGT. The CDR3 sequence is 14 residues long.

V is TRBV3-1 (or the pseudogene TRBV3-2) and J is TRBJ2-3; D gene unclear. In germline, CDR1 is LGHDT, CDR2 YNNKEL (reference sequence). This CDR3 has 14 residues. V was shortened by 2 bases and J by 4 bases, with 10 bases between the two germline ends. CDR3: CASSQRRVSDTQYF. DNA of the CDR3: TGTGCCAGCAGCCAACGACGGGTGTCAGATACGCAGTATTTT.

The genes are TRBV14 and TRBJ1-2; no reliable D call. V lost 5 bases to trimming and J lost 4 bases, with 8 bases between them. CDR3 size: 12 residues. Germline V lookup: CDR1 SGHDN, CDR2 FVKESK. The CDR3 bases are TGTGCCAGCAGCACCGGGTTCTATGGCTACACCTTC. It yields the protein CASSTGFYGYTF.

J is TRBJ1-1 and V is TRBV5-6; TRBD1 matches at 7 bases. Trimming removed 0 bases from V and 0 bases from J; junction bases left unmatched: 8. This CDR3 is built from 17 residues. CDR1 is SGHDT, CDR2 YYEEEE, per germline. DNA for the CDR3: TGTGCCAGCAGCTTGGGACAGGGTAGCTCGATGAACACTGAAGCTTTCTTT. Its protein product is CASSLGQGSSMNTEAFF.

The gene calls are TRBV5-1 and TRBJ2-7; possible D gene TRBD1, 6 bases. Germline CDR1 reads SGHRS; CDR2 reads YFSETQ. CDR3 length: 15 residues. The V end was cut by 1 base, the J end by 2 bases, with 13 bases between. This chain's CDR3 is CASSLFRTAAYEQYF. CDR3 sequence (DNA): TGCGCCAGCAGCTTGTTTAGGACAGCAGCCTACGAGCAGTACTTC.

The chain joins TRBV2 to TRBJ2-1, with 13 bases aligning to TRBD2. This CDR3 region has 17 residues. In germline, CDR1 is SNHLY, CDR2 FYNNEI. Trimming took 6 bases from V and 5 from J; bases not matched to a gene: 10. CDR3 protein: CASRHRRTSGGHNEQFF. CDR3 nucleotide sequence: TGTGCCAGCAGACACCGCCGGACTAGCGGGGGACACAATGAGCAGTTCTTC. Based on the CDR3 plus reference TRBV2 and TRBJ2-1, the full variable domain is EPEVTQTPSHQVTQMGQEVILRCVPISNHLYFYWYRQILGQKVEFLVSFYNNEISEKSEIFDDQFSVERPDGSNFTLKIRSTKLEDSAMYFCASRHRRTSGGHNEQFFGPGTRLTVL.

The rearrangement joins TRBV29-1 to TRBJ2-3; possible D gene TRBD2, 5 bases. The germline V gene has CDR1 SQVTM and CDR2 ANQGSEA. Trimming removed 4 bases from V and 6 bases from J, with 5 bases in between. The CDR3 is made up of 10 amino acids. Written as DNA, the CDR3 is TGCAGCGTTGGAGGGGATACGCAGTATTTT. Protein sequence: CSVGGDTQYF.

V is TRBV6-5 and J is TRBJ2-3; possibly TRBD1 for D (5 bases). This CDR3 has 14 amino acids. Trimming stripped 7 bases from V and 2 bases from J, with 13 bases between. The V gene's germline CDR1 is MNHEY and CDR2 SVGAGI. The CDR3 DNA follows: TGTGCCAGCATTTTGACAGCCGACACAGATACGCAGTATTTT. Translation: CASILTADTDTQYF.

In its sample, this clone was seen once. The chain uses TRBV18 and TRBJ1-3, with D perhaps TRBD1 (5 bases). Germline values: CDR1 KGHSH, CDR2 LQKENI. V dropped 0 bases and J dropped 2 bases, with 14 bases sitting between them. The CDR3 has 17 residues. The CDR3 reads CASSPPQGRVAGNTIYF. The CDR3 bases are TGTGCCAGCTCACCACCTCAGGGAAGGGTCGCTGGAAACACCATATATTTT.

This chain connects TRBV7-8 to TRBJ1-1; no definite D call. Germline values: CDR1 SGHVS, CDR2 FQNEAQ. The CDR3 is 14 residues long. V was shortened by 5 bases and J by 1 base, with 11 bases between the two germline ends. The CDR3, as DNA: TGTGCCAGCAGCCACAAGAACCGGAACACTGAAGCTTTCTTT. It yields the protein CASSHKNRNTEAFF.

The genes are TRBV4-3 and TRBJ2-4, with 11 bases lining up with TRBD1. J gave up 2 bases and V 0 bases, and 6 bases lay outside the gene matches. CDR1 LGHNA and CDR2 YSLEER come from the germline V gene. The CDR3 covers 18 residues. CDR3 DNA: TGCGCCAGCAGCCAAGAGCCGGACAGGGGGCTTCCCAAAAACATTCAGTACTTC. Its translation is CASSQEPDRGLPKNIQYF.

The chain uses TRBV9 and TRBJ2-1, with 9 bases fitting TRBD2. This CDR3 has 19 residues. J was trimmed by 0 bases and V by 0 bases; bases with no gene match: 10. Germline loops: CDR1 SGDLS, CDR2 YYNGEE. The CDR3 DNA reads TGTGCCAGCAGCGTAGTGAACAGCGGGGGGCCCTCCTCCTACAATGAGCAGTTCTTC. It is translated as CASSVVNSGGPSSYNEQFF. Complete variable domain (other parts from reference TRBV9 and TRBJ2-1): DSGVTQTPKHLITATGQRVTLRCSPRSGDLSVYWYQQSLDQGLQFLIQYYNGEERAKGNILERFSAQQFPDLHSELNLSSLELGDSALYFCASSVVNSGGPSSYNEQFFGPGTRLTVL.

CDR3 sequence reads: CASSPRDSGSSYNEQFF. CDR3 DNA: TGTGCCAGCAGCCCGCGGGACTCTGGAAGCTCCTACAATGAGCAGTTCTTC. The V and J genes are TRBV7-6 and TRBJ2-1; a weak D match, TRBD2 (6 bases). Germline V gives CDR1 SGHVS, CDR2 FNYEAQ. V dropped 5 bases and J dropped 0 bases, with 17 bases sitting between them. CDR3 length: 17 residues.

This chain connects TRBV30 to TRBJ2-3; 8 positions match TRBD2. The V gene end was trimmed by 0 bases and the J gene end by 10 bases; junction bases not matched to a gene: 6. Per the germline V gene, CDR1 is GTSNPN and CDR2 is SVGIG (reference sequence). The CDR3 contains 13 residues. This chain's CDR3 is CAWSVRREVAQYF. CDR3 DNA sequence: TGTGCCTGGAGTGTACGGCGGGAGGTTGCGCAGTATTTT.

The V gene is TRBV4-3, the J gene TRBJ2-1, with TRBD1 matching over 12 bases. Losses at the gene ends were 2 bases for V and 6 bases for J; bases not matched to a gene: 5. The CDR3 is made up of 16 amino acids. The germline CDR1 and CDR2 sequences are LGHNA and YSLEER. This CDR3 reads CASSQIWDRGLNEQFF. The CDR3 DNA reads as TGCGCCAGCAGCCAAATATGGGACAGGGGGCTCAATGAGCAGTTCTTC.

This clone was picked up a small number of times. This chain connects TRBV6-1 to TRBJ1-6; 8 positions agree with TRBD1. CDR1 and CDR2 (germline): MNHNS, SASEGT. V was clipped by 1 base and J by 7 bases; unmatched bases: 3. This CDR3 comprises 15 residues. CDR3: CASSEVGQENSPLHF. The DNA of the CDR3 is TGTGCCAGCAGTGAAGTGGGACAGGAAAATTCACCCCTCCACTTT.

This chain uses TRBV30 with TRBJ1-6; D not resolved. CDR1 and CDR2 (germline): GTSNPN, SVGIG (reference sequence). Between the trimmed V and J ends, which lost 5 bases and 0 bases, there was a span of 14 bases. The CDR3 has 16 amino acids. CDR3 in amino acids: CAWGPAGSSYNSPLHF. In nucleotides, the CDR3 is TGTGCCTGGGGACCCGCCGGGAGCTCCTATAATTCACCCCTCCACTTT.

This clone is a singleton in its sample. The chain employs TRBV2 and TRBJ2-1; D might be TRBD1 (6 bases). CDR3 length equals 14 residues. Germline CDR1 SNHLY, CDR2 FYNNEI. Trimming removed 3 bases from V and 9 bases from J, with 15 bases in between. CDR3 nucleotide sequence: TGTGCCAGCAGTGAGGGGGCCCGCGGTGCTGAGCAGTTCTTC. Protein: CASSEGARGAEQFF.